This TCR beta chain was sequenced for a study of cytomegalovirus exposure and HLA in healthy donors. Researchers ran the PCR with 60 Vbeta and 13 Jbeta primers. The protocol was immunoSEQ multiplex PCR, while the TCRdb copy is restricted to in-frame clones and leaves out a portion. The sample yields around 170,000 clones, roughly 76% seen once. The CDR3 spans 14 residues. Germline V gene data show CDR1 as SGHTA and CDR2 as FQGNSA. With 3 bases removed from V and 4 bases from J, the gap between germline ends came to 12 bases. This clonotype originated in a man in his forties in good health and CMV-seropositive. This chain uses TRBV7-2 with TRBJ1-2; no definite D call. Material for sequencing was PBMCs. Here the CDR3 reads CASSFPGLVYGYTF. The CDR3 DNA reads as TGTGCCAGCAGCTTTCCGGGGTTAGTCTATGGCTACACCTTC.